The rows below give T cell receptor beta chains drawn from one sample of a study of radiation and T cells in renal cell carcinoma. The assay was immunoSEQ multiplex PCR, and TCRdb's table has in-frame clones only and misses some. The profile shows tens of thousands of clones, over 75% of them singletons. The starting material was blood, obtained from a patient whose treatment included radiotherapy and nephrectomy. The receptors derive from a man aged 55 to 70 with renal cell carcinoma. CDR3s include the opening cysteine and the closing phenylalanine or tryptophan. A D gene is named only where the DNA matches it firmly. The size entry is marked missing in some rows and otherwise reads once, few, many or a size class.

TRBD2	-	TRBV15	TRBJ2-6	TGTGCCACCAGCAGGGCTAGCGGTCTCTCTGGGGCCAACGTCCTGACTTTC	CATSRASGLSGANVLTF
-	once	TRBV18	TRBJ2-7	TGTGCCAGCTCAGCAGGGGGGATGGACGAGCAGTACTTC	CASSAGGMDEQYF
TRBD1	-	TRBV5-6	TRBJ2-7	TGTGCCAGTTATCAGGGGGCGCGCTACGAGCAGTACTTC	CASYQGARYEQYF
-	-	TRBV7-9	TRBJ1-1	TGTGCCAGCAGCTCAGGCCGAGGATCGACAGGCGGAAGCTTGGCTTTCTTT	CASSSGRGSTGGSLAFF
-	-	TRBV18	TRBJ1-1	TGTGCCAGCTCACCACGGCAGAACACTGAAGCTTTCTTT	CASSPRQNTEAFF
-	-	TRBV5-6	TRBJ2-7	TGTGCCAGCAGCTCCGAAGTCGGTAAGCAGTACTTC	CASSSEVGKQYF
-	-	TRBV6-1	TRBJ1-3	TGTGCCAGCAGTGTGCGCCCGTTATACTCTGGAAACACCATATATTTT	CASSVRPLYSGNTIYF
TRBD1	-	TRBV19	TRBJ1-2	TGTGCCAGTTCGAGGGGGCAGTTCTATGGCTACACCTTC	CASSRGQFYGYTF
-	-	TRBV14	TRBJ1-3	TGTGCCAGCAGCGCACAAGCGGGGGCAAGCTCTGGAAACACCATATATTTT	CASSAQAGASSGNTIYF
-	-	TRBV19	TRBJ2-7	TGTGCCAGTAGTAAAGCGGTCCAGCCCTACGAGCAGTACTTC	CASSKAVQPYEQYF
TRBD2	-	TRBV29-1	TRBJ2-1	TGCAGCGTTGAGAGCGTGGGACTAGCGGACAATGAGCAGTTCTTC	CSVESVGLADNEQFF
TRBD2	-	TRBV28	TRBJ2-7	TGTGCCAGCAGTTTCAAACTAGCGGAACTAACCTACGAGCAGTACTTC	CASSFKLAELTYEQYF
-	-	TRBV9	TRBJ2-2	TGTGCCAGCAGCGCCGACGGGTGGTTGTTGGGCACCGGGGAGCTGTTTTTT	CASSADGWLLGTGELFF
TRBD2	-	TRBV7-3	TRBJ2-2	TGTGCCAGCAGCACGGGACTAGCGGAAGCGAACACCGGGGAGCTGTTTTTT	CASSTGLAEANTGELFF
-	-	TRBV7-9	TRBJ2-5	TGTGCCAGCAGCTTAGGGGGCTTCCAAGAGACCCAGTACTTC	CASSLGGFQETQYF
-	few	TRBV30	TRBJ1-1	TGTGCCTGGAGTGTAGGGGCAGGGGCGTTGAGCACTGAAGCTTTCTTT	CAWSVGAGALSTEAFF
-	-	TRBV7-2	TRBJ2-7	TGTGCCAGCAGCGGCCGGGACTTGGCCTCCTACGAGCAGTACTTC	CASSGRDLASYEQYF
-	once	TRBV5-1	TRBJ2-1	TGCGCCAGCAGCTCAGATGGGGTAGTGAGTGAGCAGTTCTTC	CASSSDGVVSEQFF
-	-	TRBV9	TRBJ2-1	TGTGCCAGCAGCGTAGACGGGAAGTCCTACAATGAGCAGTTCTTC	CASSVDGKSYNEQFF
TRBD1	-	TRBV7-2	TRBJ2-7	TGTGCCAGCAGCCGAGACAGGGGCGACGAGCAGTACTTC	CASSRDRGDEQYF
TRBD2	-	TRBV7-2	TRBJ2-7	TGTGCCAGCAGCTTAGTCTTTCAGACTAGCGGGAGGTCTGGCGAGCAGTACTTC	CASSLVFQTSGRSGEQYF
-	-	TRBV7-9	TRBJ2-3	TGTGCCAGCAGCACCGGACGCACAGATACGCAGTATTTT	CASSTGRTDTQYF